The clone carrying this T cell receptor beta chain appeared a few times. Its antigen is still unknown. The PCR contained 60 Vbeta and 13 Jbeta primers. Only in-frame clones appear in the TCRdb table, and some are missing; sequencing was by immunoSEQ multiplex PCR. The sample has 130,000 to 150,000 clones, about three quarters seen once; the top ten hold more than 10%. CDR1 is MNHEY, CDR2 SVGAGI, per germline. The ends lost 7 bases at V and 3 bases at J; junction bases unmatched: 9. CDR3 length equals 14 residues. This entry is derived from a study of cytomegalovirus exposure and HLA in healthy donors. General study points: Whilst most TCR sequences proved rare, a subset of public TCRs occurred across many donors.

The sample taken for sequencing was PBMCs. The clonotype comes from a middle-aged man in good health and CMV-seropositive. The V gene is TRBV6-5, the J gene TRBJ2-7, with 7 positions matching TRBD1. The CDR3 DNA reads TGTGCCAGCACTTCCCGACCAGGGGGCTACGAGCAGTACTTC. Translation gives CASTSRPGGYEQYF.